These 30 T cell receptor beta chains came from one sample sequenced in a study of cytomegalovirus exposure and HLA in healthy donors. The method was immunoSEQ multiplex PCR; TCRdb's version includes in-frame clones alone and lacks a portion of them. In the table there are hundreds of thousands of clones, approximately 88% of which are singletons. The sequenced material came from PBMCs. The source of these receptors is a woman in her 30s in good health and CMV-seropositive.

The rearrangement links TRBV5-1 to TRBJ2-7; D might be TRBD1 (5 bases). This CDR3 spans 16 amino acids. V was shortened by 2 bases and J by 9 bases, with 24 bases between the two germline ends. CDR1 and CDR2 (germline): SGHRS, YFSETQ. The DNA of the CDR3 is TGCGCCAGCAGCTTAACCCCCGATTCTTCCAGGGCCGTGCAGTACTTC. It is translated as CASSLTPDSSRAVQYF. Based on the CDR3 plus reference TRBV5-1 and TRBJ2-7, the full variable domain is KAGVTQTPRYLIKTRGQQVTLSCSPISGHRSVSWYQQTPGQGLQFLFEYFSETQRNKGNFPGRFSGRQFSNSRSEMNVSTLELGDSALYLCASSLTPDSSRAVQYFGPGTRLTVT.

In DNA, the CDR3 is TGTGCCAGCAGTTTATCGATGTTTGAAAAACTGTTTTTT. This translates into CASSLSMFEKLFF. The V gene is TRBV27, the J gene TRBJ1-4, with no clear D. The V and J ends lost 0 bases and 7 bases respectively, with 6 bases between them. Germline V gene sequence: CDR1 MNHEY, CDR2 SMNVEV (reference sequence). This CDR3 region has 13 residues.

J is TRBJ1-2 and V is TRBV6-1, with D perhaps matching TRBD1 (5 bases). This CDR3 contains 15 residues. The V and J ends lost 1 base and 8 bases respectively, with 17 bases between them. Germline CDR1 MNHNS, CDR2 SASEGT. The CDR3 loop reads CASSEEGFSSWGYTF. CDR3 sequence (DNA): TGTGCCAGCAGTGAAGAGGGGTTTTCGTCGTGGGGCTACACCTTC.

The chain combines TRBV11-3 with TRBJ2-1, with 11 nucleotides matching TRBD2. This CDR3 is built from 15 residues. The germline CDR1 and CDR2 sequences are SGHNT and YENEEA. Trimming took 5 bases from V and 5 from J; bases not matched to a gene: 5. CDR3 protein: CASSTGTSGNNEQFF. CDR3 bases: TGTGCCAGCAGCACCGGGACTAGCGGAAACAATGAGCAGTTCTTC.

This chain uses TRBV19 with TRBJ2-7; 8 bases map to TRBD2. Trimming at V came to 3 bases and at J to 4 bases, leaving 8 bases not matched to a gene. Germline CDR1 is LNHDA and CDR2 is SQIVND (reference sequence). This CDR3 is built from 15 residues. The CDR3 bases are TGTGCCAGTAGTATCTCGGGAGGGCGGAGGTACGAGCAGTACTTC. Its protein is CASSISGGRRYEQYF.

This rearrangement joins TRBV10-3 to TRBJ2-2, with 7 bases fitting TRBD2. This CDR3 has 15 residues. After removal of 4 bases from V and 4 bases from J, the junction contained 6 bases not matched to a gene. Germline V CDR1 and CDR2: ENHRY, SYGVKD. CDR3 bases: TGTGCCATCAGTGCTGGGGAGGGGTCCACCGGGGAGCTGTTTTTT. Amino acid sequence: CAISAGEGSTGELFF.

V usage is TRBV7-8 and J usage is TRBJ2-7, with D perhaps TRBD1 (6 bases). Germline V gives CDR1 SGHVS, CDR2 FQNEAQ. V was clipped by 5 bases and J by 4 bases, with 15 bases between them. The CDR3 runs 14 residues. The CDR3 nucleotides read TGTGCCAGCAGCCTCCGGGACACTTATTACGAGCAGTACTTC. Protein product: CASSLRDTYYEQYF.

The V and J genes are TRBV27 and TRBJ2-1; D not resolved. Trimming took off 10 bases at V and 4 bases at J, with 8 bases between the two ends. CDR3 length equals 11 residues. Germline-derived CDR1 and CDR2 are MNHEY and SMNVEV (reference sequence). CDR3 sequence (DNA): TGTGCCACCTTATGGTACAATGAGCAGTTCTTC. Protein sequence: CATLWYNEQFF.

This clone was observed a few times. The gene calls are TRBV18 and TRBJ2-7; the D gene could be TRBD1 or TRBD2 (5 bases each). V lost 5 bases and J lost 3, with 14 bases in between. The CDR3 loop spans 14 amino acids. The germline CDR1 and CDR2 sequences are KGHSH and LQKENI. CDR3 sequence: CASSAPGRHYEQYF. The CDR3, as DNA: TGTGCCAGCTCAGCTCCGGGACGACACTACGAGCAGTACTTC.

The chain recombines TRBV4-1 with TRBJ2-5; no definite D call. Germline CDR1 is MGHRA and CDR2 is YSYEKL. Trimming took 4 bases from V and 1 from J, leaving 10 bases between them. CDR3 length: 14 amino acids. The chain's CDR3 is CASSPFEFQETQYF. In nucleotides, the CDR3 is TGCGCCAGCAGCCCTTTCGAATTCCAAGAGACCCAGTACTTC.

CDR3 amino acids: CASSPLEAGGADTQYF. The CDR3 DNA sequence: TGTGCCAGCAGTCCACTGGAAGCGGGAGGCGCAGATACGCAGTATTTT. This chain connects TRBV27 to TRBJ2-3; 9 bases map to TRBD2. J lost 4 bases, V lost 5 bases, and 10 bases had no gene match. The CDR3 totals 16 residues. Germline assignment: CDR1 MNHEY and CDR2 SMNVEV (reference sequence).

The chain uses TRBV7-6 and TRBJ2-1; maybe TRBD2 (6 bases). CDR3 length equals 15 residues. With 5 bases removed from V and 1 base from J, the gap between germline ends came to 12 bases. Germline V gene sequence: CDR1 SGHVS, CDR2 FNYEAQ. The CDR3 DNA reads as TGTGCCAGCAGCCCAGGAGGGCCTTCCTACAATGAGCAGTTCTTC. Translating it yields CASSPGGPSYNEQFF.

V gene TRBV7-2 combines with J gene TRBJ1-5; no clear D. Germline V gene sequence: CDR1 SGHTA, CDR2 FQGNSA. The CDR3 is 14 residues long. Trimming cost V 5 bases and J 3 bases, with 11 bases left between them. The DNA of the CDR3 is TGTGCCAGCAGCCCTCGCCTTCTCAATCAGCCCCAGCATTTT. Protein sequence: CASSPRLLNQPQHF.

The chain uses TRBV29-1 and TRBJ2-5; the match to TRBD2 covers 8 bases. Germline V gene sequence: CDR1 SQVTM, CDR2 ANQGSEA. Losses at the gene ends were 6 bases for V and 3 bases for J; bases not matched to a gene: 3. This CDR3 comprises 12 residues. Written as DNA, the CDR3 is TGCAGCGTAACGGGAGGGGAAGAGACCCAGTACTTC. Amino acids: CSVTGGEETQYF.

This clone was picked up one time. This chain joins TRBV27 and TRBJ2-7, with 7 bases that match TRBD2. V lost 6 bases to trimming and J lost 7 bases; unmatched junction nucleotides: 12. Germline V gene lookup returns CDR1 MNHEY and CDR2 SMNVEV (reference sequence). This CDR3 spans 14 amino acids. CDR3 in amino acids: CASRPWAGAGEQYF. The CDR3 nucleotides are TGTGCCAGCAGACCTTGGGCGGGAGCGGGGGAGCAGTACTTC.

The chain recombines TRBV5-1 with TRBJ1-1; possibly TRBD1 for D (6 bases). The V end was cut by 4 bases, the J end by 0 bases, with 19 bases between. CDR1 and CDR2 (germline): SGHRS, YFSETQ. This CDR3 is 17 amino acids long. The CDR3 region has the DNA TGCGCCAGCAGCGGGCATCGGGGGCACCTCATGAACACTGAAGCTTTCTTT. It specifies CASSGHRGHLMNTEAFF. Together with reference TRBV5-1 and TRBJ1-1, the CDR3 gives the full variable domain: KAGVTQTPRYLIKTRGQQVTLSCSPISGHRSVSWYQQTPGQGLQFLFEYFSETQRNKGNFPGRFSGRQFSNSRSEMNVSTLELGDSALYLCASSGHRGHLMNTEAFFGQGTRLTVV.

This clone has just one count. This sequence joins TRBV28 and TRBJ1-1, with D tentatively TRBD1 (5 bases). The germline V gene encodes CDR1 MDHEN and CDR2 SYDVKM. The V and J ends lost 5 bases and 7 bases respectively, with 14 bases between them. The CDR3 length is 13 residues. In DNA, the CDR3 is TGTGCCAGCAGTCCTCCCGGGACCCTTGAAGCTTTCTTT. Protein: CASSPPGTLEAFF. The whole variable domain, remainder taken from reference TRBV28 and TRBJ1-1, is DVKVTQSSRYLVKRTGEKVFLECVQDMDHENMFWYRQDPGLGLRLIYFSYDVKMKEKGDIPEGYSVSREKKERFSLILESASTNQTSMYLCASSPPGTLEAFFGQGTRLTVV.

J is TRBJ2-3 and V is TRBV5-1; D remains unclear. From germline, CDR1 is SGHRS and CDR2 YFSETQ. Trimming stripped 4 bases from V and 0 bases from J, with 9 bases between. The CDR3 covers 14 residues. CDR3 nucleotides: TGCGCCAGCAGCCCGTCATCTAGCACAGATACGCAGTATTTT. It specifies CASSPSSSTDTQYF.

The J gene is TRBJ1-2, the V gene TRBV6-1, with TRBD1 identical over 8 bases. The junction had 8 bases not matched to a gene; V was cut back by 0 bases and J by 8 bases. The CDR3 runs 15 residues. Germline CDR1 is MNHNS and CDR2 is SASEGT. CDR3 loop: CASSEAVRGPWGYTF. For the CDR3, the DNA is TGTGCCAGCAGTGAAGCAGTCAGGGGGCCATGGGGCTACACCTTC.

This chain connects TRBV11-1 to TRBJ2-5; 7 nucleotides line up with TRBD2. This CDR3 is built from 14 residues. V gave up 4 bases and J gave up 4 bases; unmatched junction bases: 6. CDR1 is SGHAT, CDR2 FQDESV, per germline (reference sequence). CDR3 sequence (DNA): TGTGCCAGCAGCTCCCGGACTAGTCTAGAGACCCAGTACTTC. Protein sequence: CASSSRTSLETQYF.

V and J are TRBV30 and TRBJ1-2; TRBD1 matches at 7 bases. The junction had 4 bases not matched to a gene; V was cut back by 3 bases and J by 3 bases. Germline V gene data show CDR1 as GTSNPN and CDR2 as SVGIG (reference sequence). The CDR3 has 13 amino acids. CDR3 loop: CAWRGQSHYGYTF. The CDR3 DNA sequence: TGTGCCTGGAGGGGACAGTCGCACTATGGCTACACCTTC. Variable domain in full (rest from reference TRBV30 and TRBJ1-2): SQTIHQWPATLVQPVGSPLSLECTVEGTSNPNLYWYRQAAGRGLQLLFYSVGIGQISSEVPQNLSASRPQDRQFILSSKKLLLSDSGFYLCAWRGQSHYGYTFGSGTRLTVV.

This clone was recorded many times. This chain links TRBV5-1 with TRBJ2-1, with a tentative D call TRBD2 (5 bases). V was cut by 5 bases and J by 7 bases, with 10 bases left in between. Per germline, CDR1 SGHRS and CDR2 YFSETQ. The CDR3 has 12 residues. CDR3 sequence (DNA): TGCGCCAGCAGTAGGACGGGAAATGAGCAGTTCTTC. Translated, it gives CASSRTGNEQFF.

This clone was seen a few times. CDR3 in amino acids: CASSGGSGGPTEDYGYTF. The DNA of the CDR3 is TGTGCCAGCAGTGGGGGCTCAGGGGGACCCACCGAGGATTATGGCTACACCTTC. This chain links TRBV25-1 with TRBJ1-2; 7 positions match TRBD1. Germline V gene sequence: CDR1 MGHDK, CDR2 SYGVNS. The CDR3 extends over 18 amino acids. Unmatched junction bases numbered 19, after V lost 4 bases and J lost 5 bases.

The chain couples TRBV27 to TRBJ1-5, with TRBD1 matching over 7 bases. V shed 5 bases and J 5 bases; nucleotides not matched to a gene: 6. Germline V gene lookup returns CDR1 MNHEY and CDR2 SMNVEV (reference sequence). The CDR3 length is 14 residues. CDR3 in DNA: TGTGCCAGCAGTATTAGGGACAGAGATCAGCCCCAGCATTTT. It specifies CASSIRDRDQPQHF.

The rearrangement links TRBV5-1 to TRBJ2-7, with 8 positions matching TRBD1. The ends lost 0 bases at V and 4 bases at J; junction bases unmatched: 6. Germline-derived CDR1 and CDR2 are SGHRS and YFSETQ. The length of the CDR3 is 15 residues. The CDR3 loop is CASSLDGQGLYEQYF. The CDR3 DNA sequence: TGCGCCAGCAGCTTGGACGGACAGGGCCTTTACGAGCAGTACTTC.

The rearrangement joins TRBV6-6 to TRBJ2-1; D is perhaps TRBD2 (6 bases). Germline V gene sequence: CDR1 MNHNY, CDR2 SVGAGI (reference sequence). The CDR3 consists of 16 residues. V was shortened by 6 bases and J by 4 bases, with 19 bases between the two germline ends. CDR3 sequence reads: CASRSELARFYNEQFF. Written as DNA, the CDR3 is TGTGCCAGCAGATCTGAACTAGCCCGCTTTTACAATGAGCAGTTCTTC.

This clone has only one observation. The CDR3 bases are TGTGCCAGCAGCTTGGTAGGGGGGCATGGCGGGGAGCTGTTTTTT. This encodes CASSLVGGHGGELFF. The chain links TRBV5-6 to TRBJ2-2; D is possibly TRBD1 or TRBD2 (6 bases each). The CDR3 spans 15 residues. Germline V lookup: CDR1 SGHDT, CDR2 YYEEEE. The ends were cut back, 0 bases at V and 7 bases at J, with 13 bases in the middle. The full variable domain, in which reference TRBV5-6 and TRBJ2-2 provide the parts outside the CDR3, is DAGVTQSPTHLIKTRGQQVTLRCSPKSGHDTVSWYQQALGQGPQFIFQYYEEEERQRGNFPDRFSGHQFPNYSSELNVNALLLGDSALYLCASSLVGGHGGELFFGEGSRLTVL.

The chain couples TRBV27 to TRBJ2-7, with 14 bases fitting TRBD2. The CDR3 extends over 15 amino acids. CDR1 and CDR2 from the germline V gene are MNHEY and SMNVEV (reference sequence). Trimming took 5 bases from V and 3 from J; bases not matched to a gene: 3. CDR3 residues: CASSPGTSGSYEQYF. The CDR3 DNA follows: TGTGCCAGCAGTCCCGGGACTAGCGGGAGCTACGAGCAGTACTTC.

The count of this clone is one. This sequence joins TRBV27 and TRBJ1-3, with a tentative D call TRBD1 (5 bases). The CDR3 sequence is 17 residues long. CDR1 and CDR2 from the germline V gene are MNHEY and SMNVEV (reference sequence). V was cut by 5 bases and J by 1 base, with 18 bases left in between. CDR3 DNA: TGTGCCAGCAGTGTGGGACTCCCCCGGGGGTCTGGAAACACCATATATTTT. This gives the protein CASSVGLPRGSGNTIYF.

V usage is TRBV28 and J usage is TRBJ1-2, with no clear D. Germline CDR1 reads MDHEN; CDR2 reads SYDVKM. Trimming stripped 4 bases from V and 4 bases from J, with 19 bases between. CDR3 length equals 16 residues. The CDR3 sequence is CASSSEGSLPSYGYTF. The CDR3, as DNA: TGTGCCAGCAGTTCCGAAGGCTCTCTCCCTAGCTATGGCTACACCTTC.